The rows below give T cell receptor beta chains drawn from one sample of a study of shared clonotypes between healthy human individuals. Generated by immunoSEQ multiplex PCR, the TCRdb table keeps only in-frame clones and is missing some. The data contain nearly 2 million clones, about 95% of them singletons. The source material was naive CD8+ T cells sorted from blood. The receptors derive from a man between 18 and 29 years old in good health. The CDR3 runs from the conserved cysteine through the conserved F or W. A D gene is named only where the DNA matches it firmly. Some rows have no size entry. The others give once, few or many, or a class for an expanded clone.

j_call: TRBJ2-7
clone_size: NA
v_call: TRBV5-1
d_call: TRBD1
cdr3_aa: CASGVTGDRIWRGAYEQYF
cdr3_nt: TGCGCCAGCGGGGTGACGGGGGACAGGATCTGGCGCGGGGCCTACGAGCAGTACTTC

j_call: TRBJ2-5
clone_size: NA
v_call: TRBV11-3
d_call: NA
cdr3_aa: CASSPGIQAETQYF
cdr3_nt: TGTGCCAGCAGCCCCGGGATCCAGGCGGAGACCCAGTACTTC

j_call: TRBJ1-4
clone_size: NA
v_call: TRBV7-9
d_call: NA
cdr3_aa: CASSNGTGLWEKLFF
cdr3_nt: TGTGCCAGCAGCAACGGTACGGGGCTTTGGGAAAAACTGTTTTTT

j_call: TRBJ2-7
clone_size: NA
v_call: TRBV4-3
d_call: TRBD2
cdr3_aa: CASSQEWQTPGLAGEEQYF
cdr3_nt: TGCGCCAGCAGCCAAGAATGGCAGACTCCGGGACTAGCGGGTGAAGAGCAGTACTTC

j_call: TRBJ1-1
clone_size: NA
v_call: TRBV5-6
d_call: NA
cdr3_aa: CASSLLGGTELSTEAFF
cdr3_nt: TGTGCCAGCAGCTTGCTAGGGGGGACGGAATTAAGCACTGAAGCTTTCTTT

j_call: TRBJ2-7
clone_size: NA
v_call: TRBV6-1
d_call: NA
cdr3_aa: CASRRTVSWDEQYF
cdr3_nt: TGTGCCAGCAGGAGGACAGTCTCTTGGGACGAGCAGTACTTC

j_call: TRBJ2-3
clone_size: NA
v_call: TRBV9
d_call: NA
cdr3_aa: CASSYSGLGVHADTQYF
cdr3_nt: TGTGCCAGCAGTTATTCAGGGTTGGGTGTTCATGCAGATACGCAGTATTTT

j_call: TRBJ2-3
clone_size: NA
v_call: TRBV27
d_call: TRBD2
cdr3_aa: CASSPLTSGGLTDTQYF
cdr3_nt: TGTGCCAGCAGTCCCCTCACTAGCGGGGGCCTCACAGATACGCAGTATTTT

j_call: TRBJ2-3
clone_size: NA
v_call: TRBV6-5
d_call: NA
cdr3_aa: CASSYSRQTSTDTQYF
cdr3_nt: TGTGCCAGCAGTTACTCCCGGCAGACTAGCACAGATACGCAGTATTTT

j_call: TRBJ2-7
clone_size: NA
v_call: TRBV4-1
d_call: TRBD2
cdr3_aa: CASSPGTSFEQYF
cdr3_nt: TGCGCCAGCAGCCCCGGGACTAGCTTCGAGCAGTACTTC

j_call: TRBJ2-7
clone_size: NA
v_call: TRBV13
d_call: TRBD1
cdr3_aa: CASNLEGADEQYF
cdr3_nt: TGTGCCAGCAACCTTGAGGGGGCGGACGAGCAGTACTTC

j_call: TRBJ2-7
clone_size: NA
v_call: TRBV29-1
d_call: TRBD1
cdr3_aa: CSVDERTGSDEQYF
cdr3_nt: TGCAGCGTTGACGAGAGGACAGGGTCGGACGAGCAGTACTTC

j_call: TRBJ1-2
clone_size: NA
v_call: TRBV28
d_call: TRBD1
cdr3_aa: CASSTGQDYGYTF
cdr3_nt: TGTGCCAGCAGTACCGGACAGGACTATGGCTACACCTTC

j_call: TRBJ2-2
clone_size: once
v_call: TRBV2
d_call: NA
cdr3_aa: CASSDLAELTGELFF
cdr3_nt: TGTGCCAGCAGTGACCTGGCTGAGCTAACCGGGGAGCTGTTTTTT

j_call: TRBJ2-1
clone_size: NA
v_call: TRBV30
d_call: TRBD2
cdr3_aa: CAWSAGTSSNEQFF
cdr3_nt: TGTGCCTGGTCAGCCGGGACTAGCAGCAATGAGCAGTTCTTC

j_call: TRBJ2-3
clone_size: NA
v_call: TRBV11-2
d_call: NA
cdr3_aa: CASTRAPGGPQQYF
cdr3_nt: TGTGCCAGCACCAGGGCCCCCGGCGGGCCCCAGCAGTATTTT

j_call: TRBJ1-3
clone_size: NA
v_call: TRBV6-6
d_call: NA
cdr3_aa: CASSYVSQSGNTIYF
cdr3_nt: TGTGCCAGCAGTTATGTATCACAGTCTGGAAACACCATATATTTT

j_call: TRBJ2-7
clone_size: NA
v_call: TRBV11-2
d_call: TRBD1
cdr3_aa: CASSTGTGTYEQYF
cdr3_nt: TGTGCCAGCAGCACGGGGACAGGGACCTACGAGCAGTACTTC

j_call: TRBJ2-5
clone_size: NA
v_call: TRBV5-1
d_call: NA
cdr3_aa: CASSLVRGMETQYF
cdr3_nt: TGCGCCAGCAGCTTGGTCCGGGGGATGGAGACCCAGTACTTC

j_call: TRBJ1-1
clone_size: NA
v_call: TRBV15
d_call: NA
cdr3_aa: CATSRRTANTEAFF
cdr3_nt: TGTGCCACCAGCAGGAGGACAGCGAACACTGAAGCTTTCTTT

j_call: TRBJ2-3
clone_size: NA
v_call: TRBV7-2
d_call: NA
cdr3_aa: CASSLERGRTDTQYF
cdr3_nt: TGTGCCAGCAGCTTAGAGCGTGGTCGCACAGATACGCAGTATTTT

j_call: TRBJ2-5
clone_size: NA
v_call: TRBV4-2
d_call: NA
cdr3_aa: CASSQVLQETQYF
cdr3_nt: TGTGCCAGCAGCCAAGTCCTTCAAGAGACCCAGTACTTC

j_call: TRBJ1-4
clone_size: NA
v_call: TRBV9
d_call: NA
cdr3_aa: CASSPGDLSNEKLFF
cdr3_nt: TGTGCCAGCAGCCCTGGAGACCTCAGTAATGAAAAACTGTTTTTT

j_call: TRBJ2-7
clone_size: NA
v_call: TRBV28
d_call: TRBD2
cdr3_aa: CASSSAGGERYEQYF
cdr3_nt: TGTGCCAGCAGTTCCGCCGGGGGGGAGAGGTACGAGCAGTACTTC

j_call: TRBJ2-3
clone_size: NA
v_call: TRBV19
d_call: NA
cdr3_aa: CATDGGPPDTQYF
cdr3_nt: TGTGCCACCGACGGAGGTCCGCCAGATACGCAGTATTTT

j_call: TRBJ2-5
clone_size: NA
v_call: TRBV30
d_call: NA
cdr3_aa: CAHEGLEETQYF
cdr3_nt: TGTGCCCACGAGGGGTTAGAGGAGACCCAGTACTTC

j_call: TRBJ2-7
clone_size: NA
v_call: TRBV27
d_call: NA
cdr3_aa: CASSPSAPLEQYF
cdr3_nt: TGTGCCAGCAGTCCTTCAGCGCCACTGGAGCAGTACTTC

j_call: TRBJ2-1
clone_size: NA
v_call: TRBV7-9
d_call: TRBD2
cdr3_aa: CASSLVLASYNEQFF
cdr3_nt: TGTGCCAGCAGCTTAGTACTAGCGAGTTACAATGAGCAGTTCTTC

j_call: TRBJ2-1
clone_size: NA
v_call: TRBV2
d_call: NA
cdr3_aa: CASSAQAEQFF
cdr3_nt: TGTGCCAGCAGTGCCCAAGCTGAGCAGTTCTTC

j_call: TRBJ1-2
clone_size: once
v_call: TRBV7-9
d_call: NA
cdr3_aa: CASIIDEYYGYTF
cdr3_nt: TGTGCCAGCATCATAGACGAATACTATGGCTACACCTTC

j_call: TRBJ2-7
clone_size: NA
v_call: TRBV27
d_call: TRBD1
cdr3_aa: CASSLSRTGGYEQYF
cdr3_nt: TGTGCCAGCAGTTTATCGAGGACAGGGGGCTACGAGCAGTACTTC

j_call: TRBJ2-2
clone_size: NA
v_call: TRBV11-3
d_call: NA
cdr3_aa: CASSLPGSTGELFF
cdr3_nt: TGTGCCAGCAGCTTACCGGGATCCACCGGGGAGCTGTTTTTT

j_call: TRBJ2-7
clone_size: NA
v_call: TRBV27
d_call: NA
cdr3_aa: CASRGLREIEQYF
cdr3_nt: TGTGCCAGCAGGGGCCTCAGGGAGATCGAGCAGTACTTC

j_call: TRBJ1-1
clone_size: NA
v_call: TRBV6-4
d_call: NA
cdr3_aa: CASSDYQGTEAFF
cdr3_nt: TGTGCCAGCAGTGATTACCAGGGAACGGAAGCTTTCTTT

j_call: TRBJ1-6
clone_size: NA
v_call: TRBV9
d_call: NA
cdr3_aa: CASSVDGLTPLHF
cdr3_nt: TGTGCCAGCAGCGTCGACGGACTCACACCCCTCCACTTT

j_call: TRBJ2-2
clone_size: NA
v_call: TRBV4-1
d_call: TRBD2
cdr3_aa: CASSQEWTSGSGELFF
cdr3_nt: TGCGCCAGCAGCCAAGAGTGGACTAGCGGGAGTGGGGAGCTGTTTTTT

j_call: TRBJ1-1
clone_size: once
v_call: TRBV6-1
d_call: NA
cdr3_aa: CASSEGLGVKGLNTEAFF
cdr3_nt: TGTGCCAGCAGTGAAGGTTTGGGAGTTAAGGGGCTGAACACTGAAGCTTTCTTT

j_call: TRBJ1-1
clone_size: NA
v_call: TRBV28
d_call: NA
cdr3_aa: CASSLTADRTEAFF
cdr3_nt: TGTGCCAGCAGCTTGACGGCAGACCGCACTGAAGCTTTCTTT

j_call: TRBJ1-3
clone_size: NA
v_call: TRBV5-8
d_call: NA
cdr3_aa: CASSQGWAGNTIYF
cdr3_nt: TGTGCCAGCAGCCAGGGGTGGGCTGGAAACACCATATATTTT

j_call: TRBJ2-5
clone_size: NA
v_call: TRBV7-2
d_call: TRBD2
cdr3_aa: CASSDPGGGQETQYF
cdr3_nt: TGTGCCAGCAGCGACCCTGGCGGGGGTCAAGAGACCCAGTACTTC

j_call: TRBJ2-1
clone_size: NA
v_call: TRBV5-1
d_call: NA
cdr3_aa: CASSPLPRGPPSMQQFF
cdr3_nt: TGCGCCAGCAGTCCCCTCCCCCGGGGCCCTCCATCAATGCAGCAGTTCTTC

j_call: TRBJ2-7
clone_size: once
v_call: TRBV19
d_call: NA
cdr3_aa: CASSIGSPSYEQYF
cdr3_nt: TGTGCCAGTAGTATTGGGAGTCCCTCCTACGAGCAGTACTTC

j_call: TRBJ1-1
clone_size: NA
v_call: TRBV7-2
d_call: TRBD1
cdr3_aa: CASSLTGGTGWNTEAFF
cdr3_nt: TGTGCCAGCAGCTTAACTGGTGGGACAGGTTGGAACACTGAAGCTTTCTTT

j_call: TRBJ1-1
clone_size: NA
v_call: TRBV21-1
d_call: NA
cdr3_aa: CARPTNRSKNTEAFF
cdr3_nt: TGTGCCAGACCCACGAACAGGTCTAAGAACACTGAAGCTTTCTTT

j_call: TRBJ2-2
clone_size: NA
v_call: TRBV19
d_call: NA
cdr3_aa: CASSIGVRAVPGELFF
cdr3_nt: TGTGCCAGTAGTATCGGGGTCAGGGCGGTGCCCGGGGAGCTGTTTTTT